The 13 T cell receptor beta chains below come from one sample, sequenced in a study of OX40 agonist ivuxolimab in advanced cancers. Sequencing was performed with immunoSEQ multiplex PCR; in TCRdb, only in-frame clones are kept and a portion is missing. The sample carries 96,000 or so clones, about 90% recorded once. The sample was CD4+ or CD8+ T cells sorted from blood, taken in a trial of the OX40 agonist ivuxolimab. Receptor source: an adult with an advanced solid tumor such as melanoma, head and neck, liver or kidney cancer.

The V call is TRBV5-8, the J call TRBJ1-2; perhaps TRBD1 as D (5 bases). Trimming took 7 bases from V and 4 from J, leaving 14 bases between them. CDR1 SGHTS and CDR2 YDEGEE come from the germline V gene. CDR3 length: 13 amino acids. The CDR3 reads CASGGTYTYGYTF. The CDR3 region has the DNA TGTGCCAGCGGGGGGACCTACACCTATGGCTACACCTTC.

The chain links TRBV5-6 to TRBJ2-7; no firm D call. CDR1 SGHDT and CDR2 YYEEEE come from the germline V gene. The CDR3 has 14 residues. Trimming cost V 0 bases and J 2 bases, with 9 bases left between them. CDR3 in amino acids: CASSLGIGTYEQYF. In DNA, the CDR3 is TGTGCCAGCAGCTTGGGAATAGGAACCTACGAGCAGTACTTC.

The genes are TRBV5-4 and TRBJ2-6, with unresolved D. Germline V gene sequence: CDR1 SGHNT, CDR2 YYREEE (reference sequence). Trimming left V 5 bases short and J 4 bases short, with 7 bases between. The CDR3 has 13 amino acids. The CDR3 sequence: CASSRQGANVLTF. The CDR3 bases are TGTGCCAGCAGTCGTCAGGGGGCCAACGTCCTGACTTTC.

This chain joins TRBV19 and TRBJ1-6, with no clear D. Trimming removed 7 bases at V and 8 bases at J, with 12 bases between. CDR1 is LNHDA and CDR2 is SQIVND in the germline V gene (reference sequence). This CDR3 comprises 13 residues. Here the CDR3 reads CASTTGWDSPLHF. DNA of the CDR3: TGTGCCAGTACCACGGGTTGGGATTCACCCCTCCACTTT. The variable domain in full, completed from reference TRBV19 and TRBJ1-6, reads DGGITQSPKYLFRKEGQNVTLSCEQNLNHDAMYWYRQDPGQGLRLIYYSQIVNDFQKGDIAEGYSVSREKKESFPLTVTSAQKNPTAFYLCASTTGWDSPLHFGNGTRLTVT.

J is TRBJ1-5 and V is TRBV10-2, with D hard to call. Germline V gene lookup returns CDR1 WSHSY and CDR2 SAAADI. The CDR3 sequence is 13 residues long. V gave up 1 base and J gave up 11 bases, with 12 bases separating them. CDR3 nucleotides: TGCGCCAGCAGTGAGTTAGAGGGAGTCGCCCAGCATTTT. Translating gives CASSELEGVAQHF.

The chain carries TRBV15 and TRBJ2-2; perhaps TRBD2 as D (7 bases). V dropped 1 base and J dropped 3 bases, with 12 bases sitting between them. The CDR3 is made up of 16 amino acids. CDR1 LNHNV and CDR2 YYDKDF come from the germline V gene (reference sequence). The CDR3 loop is CATSRVAGGHTGELFF. In DNA form, the CDR3 reads TGTGCCACCAGCAGAGTCGCCGGGGGGCACACCGGGGAGCTGTTTTTT.

The V call is TRBV7-2, the J call TRBJ1-1, with 9 bases that match TRBD1. Per germline, CDR1 SGHTA and CDR2 FQGNSA. The CDR3 has 18 residues. Trimming cost V 2 bases and J 0 bases; bases outside gene matches: 10. The CDR3 region is CASSLRAGTGRLNTEAFF. CDR3 sequence (DNA): TGTGCCAGCAGCTTACGCGCCGGGACAGGGAGATTGAACACTGAAGCTTTCTTT.

The V gene is TRBV7-2, the J gene TRBJ2-7, with D unresolved. Per the germline V gene, CDR1 is SGHTA and CDR2 is FQGNSA. V was cut by 1 base and J by 8 bases, with 9 bases left in between. The CDR3 totals 12 residues. The chain's CDR3 is CASSLVRLQQYF. Written as DNA, the CDR3 is TGTGCCAGCAGCTTAGTCAGGCTCCAGCAGTACTTC.

The chain combines TRBV19 with TRBJ1-2, with D maybe TRBD1 (5 bases). The germline gives CDR1 LNHDA, CDR2 SQIVND (reference sequence). The CDR3 contains 14 residues. Trimming removed 5 bases from V and 7 bases from J, with 17 bases in between. CDR3 protein: CASSPKGPVGGYTF. The CDR3 DNA reads TGTGCCAGTAGTCCTAAGGGACCGGTGGGTGGCTACACCTTC.

The rearrangement links TRBV7-8 to TRBJ2-7; TRBD1 agrees at 8 bases. Germline V gene data show CDR1 as SGHVS and CDR2 as FQNEAQ. The V segment lost 7 bases and the J segment 6 bases; nucleotides outside the gene matches: 5. The CDR3 sequence is 12 residues long. The CDR3, as DNA: TGTGCCAGCAACCTACAGGGGGGCGAGCAGTACTTC. Translation gives CASNLQGGEQYF.

J is TRBJ2-7 and V is TRBV10-3, with 7 bases fitting TRBD1. Germline lookup yields CDR1 ENHRY and CDR2 SYGVKD. The CDR3 covers 16 residues. J gave up 0 bases and V 3 bases, and 8 bases lay outside the gene matches. The CDR3 is CAISDSGTASSYEQYF. The CDR3 DNA is TGTGCCATCAGTGACTCTGGGACAGCCAGCTCCTACGAGCAGTACTTC.

This clone was counted a single time. The J gene is TRBJ2-7, the V gene TRBV29-1, with D maybe TRBD2 (7 bases). CDR3 length equals 15 residues. Germline V gene data show CDR1 as SQVTM and CDR2 as ANQGSEA. V lost 4 bases to trimming and J lost 5 bases, with 21 bases between them. In DNA form, the CDR3 reads TGCAGCGTTGGGGGGCGGTACGGGAGGCAGGACGAGCAGTACTTC. Its translation is CSVGGRYGRQDEQYF.

V is TRBV19 and J is TRBJ2-5, with D tentatively TRBD2 (6 bases). The J call may be faulty, since TRBJ2-7 better matches the DNA end. Germline V lookup: CDR1 LNHDA, CDR2 SQIVND (reference sequence). There are 15 residues in the CDR3. DNA for the CDR3: TGTGCCAGTAGCCGGGACTCGACCAGCTCCTACGAGCAGTACTTC. Residues: CASSRDSTSSYEQYF.